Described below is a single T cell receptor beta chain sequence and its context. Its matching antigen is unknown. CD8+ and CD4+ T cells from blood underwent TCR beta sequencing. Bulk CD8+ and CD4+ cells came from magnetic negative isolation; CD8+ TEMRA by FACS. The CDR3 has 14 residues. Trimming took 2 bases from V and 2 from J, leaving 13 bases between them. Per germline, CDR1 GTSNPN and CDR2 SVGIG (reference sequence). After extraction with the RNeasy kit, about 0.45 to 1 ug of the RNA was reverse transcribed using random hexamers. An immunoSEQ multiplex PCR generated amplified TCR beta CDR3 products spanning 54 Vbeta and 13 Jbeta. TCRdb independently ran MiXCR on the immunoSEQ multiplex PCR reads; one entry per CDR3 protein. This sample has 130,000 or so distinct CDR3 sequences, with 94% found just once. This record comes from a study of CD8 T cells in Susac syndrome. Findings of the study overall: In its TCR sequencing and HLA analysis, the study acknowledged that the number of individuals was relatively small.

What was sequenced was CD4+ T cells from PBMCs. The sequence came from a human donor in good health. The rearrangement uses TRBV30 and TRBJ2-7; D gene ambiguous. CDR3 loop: CAWSKGIPPYEQYF. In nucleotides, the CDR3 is TGTGCCTGGAGTAAGGGAATTCCACCCTACGAGCAGTACTTC.